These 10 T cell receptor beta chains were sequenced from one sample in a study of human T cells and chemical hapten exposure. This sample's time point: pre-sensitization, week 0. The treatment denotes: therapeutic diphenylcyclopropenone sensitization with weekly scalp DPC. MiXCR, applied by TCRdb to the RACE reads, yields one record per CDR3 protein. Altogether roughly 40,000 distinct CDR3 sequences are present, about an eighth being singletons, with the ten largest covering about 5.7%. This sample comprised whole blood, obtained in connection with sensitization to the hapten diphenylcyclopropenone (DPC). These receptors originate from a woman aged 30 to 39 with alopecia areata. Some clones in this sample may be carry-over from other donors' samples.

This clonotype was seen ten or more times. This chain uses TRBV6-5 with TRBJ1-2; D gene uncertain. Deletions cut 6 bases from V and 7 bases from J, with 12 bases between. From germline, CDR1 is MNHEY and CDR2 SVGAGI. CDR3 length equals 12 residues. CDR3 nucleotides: TGTGCCAGCAGCCAGAGTCGTGGTGGCTACACCTTC. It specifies CASSQSRGGYTF.

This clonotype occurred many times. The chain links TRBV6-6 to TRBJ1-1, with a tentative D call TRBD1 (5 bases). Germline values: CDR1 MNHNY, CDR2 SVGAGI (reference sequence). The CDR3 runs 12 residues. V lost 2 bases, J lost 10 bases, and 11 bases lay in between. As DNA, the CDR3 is TGTGCCAGCAGTTACCAGCAGGGTGCAGCTTTCTTT. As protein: CASSYQQGAAFF.

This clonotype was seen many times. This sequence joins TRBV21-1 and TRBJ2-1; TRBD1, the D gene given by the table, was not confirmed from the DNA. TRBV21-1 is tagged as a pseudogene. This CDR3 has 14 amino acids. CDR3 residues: CASSSQGSYNEQFF. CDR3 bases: TGTGCCAGCAGCTCCCAGGGATCCTACAATGAGCAGTTCTTC.

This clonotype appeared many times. DNA of the CDR3: TGTGCCAGCAGCTGGACTTTGAACACTGAAGCTTTCTTT. This encodes CASSWTLNTEAFF. The chain carries TRBV11-2 and TRBJ1-1; D is unresolved. This CDR3 has 13 residues. Germline loops: CDR1 SGHAT, CDR2 FQNNGV. Trimming pared 4 bases from V and 0 bases from J, leaving 6 bases between. Full variable domain (missing parts from reference TRBV11-2 and TRBJ1-1): EAGVAQSPRYKIIEKRQSVAFWCNPISGHATLYWYQQILGQGPKLLIQFQNNGVVDDSQLPKDRFSAERLKGVDSTLKIQPAKLEDSAVYLCASSWTLNTEAFFGQGTRLTVV.

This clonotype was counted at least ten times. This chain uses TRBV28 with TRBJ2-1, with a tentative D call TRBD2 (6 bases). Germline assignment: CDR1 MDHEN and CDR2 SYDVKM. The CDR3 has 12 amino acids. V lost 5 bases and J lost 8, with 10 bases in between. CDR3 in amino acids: CASSPGLYEQFF. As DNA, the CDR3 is TGTGCCAGCAGTCCGGGACTCTATGAGCAGTTCTTC.

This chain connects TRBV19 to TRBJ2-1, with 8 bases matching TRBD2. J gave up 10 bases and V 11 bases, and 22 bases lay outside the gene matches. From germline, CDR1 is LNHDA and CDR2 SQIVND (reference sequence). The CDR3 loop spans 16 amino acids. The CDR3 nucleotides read TGTGCCTCGTCTCCCCTCACTAGCGGCCAGGGCCGAGAGCAGTTCTTC. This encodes CASSPLTSGQGREQFF.

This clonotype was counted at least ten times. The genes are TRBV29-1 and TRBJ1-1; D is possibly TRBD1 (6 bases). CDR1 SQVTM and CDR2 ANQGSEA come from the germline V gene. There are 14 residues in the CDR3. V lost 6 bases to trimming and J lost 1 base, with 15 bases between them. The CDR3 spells CSVAPGHRNTEAFF. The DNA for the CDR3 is TGCAGCGTGGCCCCGGGACATAGGAACACTGAAGCTTTCTTT. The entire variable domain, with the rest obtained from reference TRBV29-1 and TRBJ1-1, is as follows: SAVISQKPSRDICQRGTSLTIQCQVDSQVTMMFWYRQQPGQSLTLIATANQGSEATYESGFVIDKFPISRPNLTFSTLTVSNMSPEDSSIYLCSVAPGHRNTEAFFGQGTRLTVV.

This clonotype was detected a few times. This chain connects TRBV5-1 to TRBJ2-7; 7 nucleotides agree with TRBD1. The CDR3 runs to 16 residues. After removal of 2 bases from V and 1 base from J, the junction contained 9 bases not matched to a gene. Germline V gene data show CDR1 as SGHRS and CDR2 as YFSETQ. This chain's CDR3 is CASSLGVGQASYEQYF. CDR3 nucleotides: TGCGCCAGCAGCTTAGGCGTCGGACAGGCATCCTACGAGCAGTACTTC.

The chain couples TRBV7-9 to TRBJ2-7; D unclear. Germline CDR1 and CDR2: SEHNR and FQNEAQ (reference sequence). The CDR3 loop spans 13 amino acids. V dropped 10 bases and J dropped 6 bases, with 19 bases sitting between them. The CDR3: CAIPSAAHGEQYF. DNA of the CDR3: TGTGCCATCCCGAGCGCGGCCCACGGCGAGCAGTACTTC.

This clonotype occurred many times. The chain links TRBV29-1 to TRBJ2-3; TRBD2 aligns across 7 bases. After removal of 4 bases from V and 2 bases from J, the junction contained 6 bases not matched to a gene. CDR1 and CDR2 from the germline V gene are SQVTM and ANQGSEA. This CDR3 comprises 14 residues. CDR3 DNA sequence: TGCAGCGTTGCGCCGGGGGGACCCACAGATACGCAGTATTTT. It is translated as CSVAPGGPTDTQYF.